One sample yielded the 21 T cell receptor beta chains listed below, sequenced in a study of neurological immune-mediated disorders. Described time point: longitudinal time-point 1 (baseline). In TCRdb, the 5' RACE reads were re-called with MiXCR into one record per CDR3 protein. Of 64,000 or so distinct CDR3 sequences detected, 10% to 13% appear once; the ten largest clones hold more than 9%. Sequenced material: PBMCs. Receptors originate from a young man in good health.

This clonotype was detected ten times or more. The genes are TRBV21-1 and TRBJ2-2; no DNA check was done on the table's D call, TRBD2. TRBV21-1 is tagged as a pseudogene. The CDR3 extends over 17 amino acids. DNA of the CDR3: TGTGCCAGCAGCCTCCATAAAGGAGGGGTCAACACCGGGGAGCTGTTTTTT. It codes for CASSLHKGGVNTGELFF.

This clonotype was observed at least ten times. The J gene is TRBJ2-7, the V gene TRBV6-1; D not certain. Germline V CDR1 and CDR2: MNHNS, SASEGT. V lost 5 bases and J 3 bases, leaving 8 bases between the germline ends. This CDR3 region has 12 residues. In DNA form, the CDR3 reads TGTGCCAGCAGTACAGAACTCTACGAGCAGTACTTC. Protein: CASSTELYEQYF.

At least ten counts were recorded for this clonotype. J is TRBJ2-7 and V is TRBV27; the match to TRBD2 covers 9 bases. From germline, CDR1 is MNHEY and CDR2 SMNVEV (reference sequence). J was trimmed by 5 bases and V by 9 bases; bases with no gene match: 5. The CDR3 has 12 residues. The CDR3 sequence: CASSGRIHEQYF. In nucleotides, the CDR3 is TGTGCCAGTAGCGGGAGAATCCACGAGCAGTACTTC.

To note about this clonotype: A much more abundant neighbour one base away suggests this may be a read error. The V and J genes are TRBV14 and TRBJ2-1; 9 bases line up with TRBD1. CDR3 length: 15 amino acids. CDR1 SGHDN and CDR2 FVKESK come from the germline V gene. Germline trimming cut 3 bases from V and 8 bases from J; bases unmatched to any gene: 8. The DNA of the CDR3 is TGTGCCAGCAGCCAGAACAGGGGGCCGCTTGATGAGCAGTTCTTC. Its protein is CASSQNRGPLDEQFF.

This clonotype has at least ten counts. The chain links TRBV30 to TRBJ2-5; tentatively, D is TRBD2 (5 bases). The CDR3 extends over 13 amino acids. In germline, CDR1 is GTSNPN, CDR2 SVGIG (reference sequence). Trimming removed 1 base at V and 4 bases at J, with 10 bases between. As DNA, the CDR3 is TGTGCCTGGAGTGGTATGGCGGGAGAGACCCAGTACTTC. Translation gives CAWSGMAGETQYF.

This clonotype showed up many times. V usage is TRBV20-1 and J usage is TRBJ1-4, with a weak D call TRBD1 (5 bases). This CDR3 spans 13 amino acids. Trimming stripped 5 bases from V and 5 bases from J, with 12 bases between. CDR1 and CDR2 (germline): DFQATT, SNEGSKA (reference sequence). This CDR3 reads CSALTDRNEKLFF. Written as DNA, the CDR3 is TGCAGTGCTCTGACAGACCGCAATGAAAAACTGTTTTTT.

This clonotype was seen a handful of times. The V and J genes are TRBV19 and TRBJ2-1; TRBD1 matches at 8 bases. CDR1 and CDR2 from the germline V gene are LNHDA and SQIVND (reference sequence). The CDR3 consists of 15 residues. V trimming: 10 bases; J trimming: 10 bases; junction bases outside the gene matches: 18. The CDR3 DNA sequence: TGTGCCACAAAAAACTTTGGACAGGGCGCCTCGGAGCAGTTCTTC. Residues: CATKNFGQGASEQFF.

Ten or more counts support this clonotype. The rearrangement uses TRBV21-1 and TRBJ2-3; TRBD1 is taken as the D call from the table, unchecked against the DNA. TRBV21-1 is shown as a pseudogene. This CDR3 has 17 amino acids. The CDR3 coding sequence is TGTGCCAGCAGTAATTGCGCCGGACCACTTTTTGAAGATACGCAGTATTTT. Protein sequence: CASSNCAGPLFEDTQYF.

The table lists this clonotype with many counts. The CDR3 region has the DNA TGTGCCAGCAGCCCGTCGAGCGGGAGGGCCTTAGATACGCAGTATTTT. Its translation is CASSPSSGRALDTQYF. The rearrangement joins TRBV3-1 to TRBJ2-3; 10 positions match TRBD2. CDR1 LGHDT and CDR2 YNNKEL come from the germline V gene (reference sequence). The ends lost 4 bases at V and 5 bases at J; junction bases unmatched: 9. The CDR3 contains 16 residues.

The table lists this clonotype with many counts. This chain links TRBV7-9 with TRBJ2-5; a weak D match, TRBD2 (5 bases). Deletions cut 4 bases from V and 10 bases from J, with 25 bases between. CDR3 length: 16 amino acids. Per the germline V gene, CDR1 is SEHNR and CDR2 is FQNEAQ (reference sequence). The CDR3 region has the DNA TGTGCCAGCAGCTGCCTATTCGAATGGGTAGCGAAAAACCAGTACTTC. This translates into CASSCLFEWVAKNQYF.

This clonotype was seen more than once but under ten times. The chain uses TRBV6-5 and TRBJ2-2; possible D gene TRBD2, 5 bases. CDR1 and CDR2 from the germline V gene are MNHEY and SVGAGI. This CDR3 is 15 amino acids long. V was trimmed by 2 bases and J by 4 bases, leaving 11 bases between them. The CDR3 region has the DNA TGTGCCAGCAGTTACCGGCGGGCCATCACCGGGGAGCTGTTTTTT. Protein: CASSYRRAITGELFF.

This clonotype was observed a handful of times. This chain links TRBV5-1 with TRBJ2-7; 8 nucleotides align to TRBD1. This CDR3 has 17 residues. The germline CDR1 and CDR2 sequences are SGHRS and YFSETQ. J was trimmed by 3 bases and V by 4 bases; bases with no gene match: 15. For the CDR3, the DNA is TGCGCCAGCAGCGCATTTATTCCCGGGACAGGAAGCTACGAGCAGTACTTC. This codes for CASSAFIPGTGSYEQYF.

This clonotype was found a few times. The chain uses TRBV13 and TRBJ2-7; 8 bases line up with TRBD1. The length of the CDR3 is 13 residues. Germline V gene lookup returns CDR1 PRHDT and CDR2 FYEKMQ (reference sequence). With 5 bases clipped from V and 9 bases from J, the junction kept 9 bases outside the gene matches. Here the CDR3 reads CASSPTGAGVQYF. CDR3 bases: TGTGCCAGCAGCCCGACAGGGGCCGGGGTGCAGTACTTC.

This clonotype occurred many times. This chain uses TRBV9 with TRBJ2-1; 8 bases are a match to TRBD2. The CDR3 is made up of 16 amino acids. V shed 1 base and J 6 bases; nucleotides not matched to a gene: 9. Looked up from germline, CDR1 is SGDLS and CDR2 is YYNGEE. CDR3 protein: CASSVSGTSGFNEQFF. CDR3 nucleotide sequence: TGTGCCAGCAGCGTAAGCGGGACTAGTGGCTTCAATGAGCAGTTCTTC.

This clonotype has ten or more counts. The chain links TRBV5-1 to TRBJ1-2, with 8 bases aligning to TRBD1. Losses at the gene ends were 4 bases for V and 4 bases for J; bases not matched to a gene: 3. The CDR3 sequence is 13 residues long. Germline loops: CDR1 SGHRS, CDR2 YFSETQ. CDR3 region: CASSPGQGYGYTF. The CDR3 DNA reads TGCGCCAGCAGCCCCGGACAGGGCTATGGCTACACCTTC.

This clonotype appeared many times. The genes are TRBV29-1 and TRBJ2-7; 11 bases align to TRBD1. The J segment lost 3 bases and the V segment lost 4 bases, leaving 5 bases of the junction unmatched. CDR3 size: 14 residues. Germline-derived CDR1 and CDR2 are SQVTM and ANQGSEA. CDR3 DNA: TGCAGCGTTGTGGACAGGGGGCTTATCTACGAGCAGTACTTC. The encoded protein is CSVVDRGLIYEQYF.

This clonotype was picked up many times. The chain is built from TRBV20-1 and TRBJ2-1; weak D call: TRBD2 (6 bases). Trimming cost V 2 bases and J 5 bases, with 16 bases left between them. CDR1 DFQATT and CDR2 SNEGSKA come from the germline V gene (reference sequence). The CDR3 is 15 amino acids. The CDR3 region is CSARNGREKNNEQFF. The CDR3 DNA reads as TGCAGTGCTAGAAACGGACGGGAGAAAAACAATGAGCAGTTCTTC.

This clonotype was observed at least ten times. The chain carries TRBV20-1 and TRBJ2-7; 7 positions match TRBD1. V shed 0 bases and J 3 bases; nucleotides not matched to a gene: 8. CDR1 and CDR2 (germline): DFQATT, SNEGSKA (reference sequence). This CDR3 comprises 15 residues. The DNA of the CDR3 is TGCAGTGCTAGAGATAACAGGGGTATTGACTACGAGCAGTACTTC. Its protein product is CSARDNRGIDYEQYF.

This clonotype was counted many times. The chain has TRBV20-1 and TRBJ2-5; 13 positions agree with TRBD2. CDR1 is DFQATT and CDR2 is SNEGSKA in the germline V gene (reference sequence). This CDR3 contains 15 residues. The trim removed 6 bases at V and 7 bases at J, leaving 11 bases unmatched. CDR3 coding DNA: TGCAGTGCCCCTCGCTCACTAGCGGGAGGGGGGACCCAGTACTTC. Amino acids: CSAPRSLAGGGTQYF.

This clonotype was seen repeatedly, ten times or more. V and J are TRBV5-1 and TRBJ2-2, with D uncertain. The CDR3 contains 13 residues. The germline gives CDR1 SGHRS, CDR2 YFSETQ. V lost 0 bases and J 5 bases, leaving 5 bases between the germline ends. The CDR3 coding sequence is TGCGCCAGCAGCTTGGAATGGACCGGGGAGCTGTTTTTT. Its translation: CASSLEWTGELFF.

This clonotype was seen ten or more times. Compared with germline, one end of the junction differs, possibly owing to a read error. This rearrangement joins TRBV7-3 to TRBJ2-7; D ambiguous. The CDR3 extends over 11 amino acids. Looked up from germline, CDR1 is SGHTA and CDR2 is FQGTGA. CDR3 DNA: TGTGCCAGCAGCTTCAAGGACGAGTACCACTTC. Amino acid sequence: CASSFKDEYHF.